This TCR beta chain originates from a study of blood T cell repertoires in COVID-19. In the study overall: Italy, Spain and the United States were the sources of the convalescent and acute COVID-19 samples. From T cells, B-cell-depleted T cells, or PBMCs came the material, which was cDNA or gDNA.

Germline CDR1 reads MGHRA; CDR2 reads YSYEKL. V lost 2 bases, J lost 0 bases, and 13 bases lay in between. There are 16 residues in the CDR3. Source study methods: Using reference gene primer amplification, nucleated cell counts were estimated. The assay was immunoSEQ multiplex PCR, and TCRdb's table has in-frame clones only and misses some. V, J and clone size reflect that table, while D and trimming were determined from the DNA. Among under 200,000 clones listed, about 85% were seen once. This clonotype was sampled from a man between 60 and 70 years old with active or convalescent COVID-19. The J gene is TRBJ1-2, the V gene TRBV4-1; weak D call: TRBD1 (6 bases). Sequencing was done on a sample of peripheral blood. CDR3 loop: CASSQTRTAANYGYTF. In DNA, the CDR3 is TGCGCCAGCAGCCAAACCAGGACAGCCGCTAACTATGGCTACACCTTC.